The rows below give T cell receptor beta chains drawn from one sample of a study of blood T cell repertoires in COVID-19. Some clones are missing from TCRdb's copy, which holds only in-frame ones; the method was immunoSEQ multiplex PCR. The data hold approximately 260,000 clones, with 87% observed a single time. Sequences were obtained from PBMCs or T cells enriched from blood (not recorded which). The receptors here all came from a woman in her 30s with acute COVID-19. Both conserved end residues are part of each CDR3. Each record gives: V gene, clone size, J gene, D gene, CDR3 protein, CDR3 DNA. D genes are given only for firm matches. Size values are once, few and many counts, or a class for expanded clones, and some rows have none.

TRBV7-9,NA,TRBJ2-5,NA,CASSLKETQYF,TGTGCCAGCAGCCTTAAAGAGACCCAGTACTTC
TRBV27,NA,TRBJ1-1,TRBD1,CASSLTGGTEAFF,TGTGCCAGCAGTCTAACAGGGGGCACTGAAGCTTTCTTT
TRBV5-6,NA,TRBJ2-1,TRBD2,CASSLRGVSRYNEQFF,TGTGCCAGCAGCTTGCGGGGGGTTAGTCGCTACAATGAGCAGTTCTTC
TRBV5-4,NA,TRBJ2-1,TRBD1,CASSQRDRIIYNEQFF,TGTGCCAGCAGCCAAAGGGACAGAATAATCTACAATGAGCAGTTCTTC
TRBV7-6,NA,TRBJ2-1,TRBD2,CASSLDFGGLAGNEQFF,TGTGCCAGCAGCTTAGACTTTGGGGGACTAGCGGGCAATGAGCAGTTCTTC
TRBV20-1,NA,TRBJ1-2,NA,CSASTRMDSTEQRGYTF,TGCAGTGCTAGTACTCGGATGGACAGTACTGAGCAACGTGGCTACACCTTC
TRBV5-8,NA,TRBJ2-2,TRBD1,CASSLVDRGYGGELFF,TGTGCCAGCAGCTTGGTTGACAGGGGTTACGGCGGGGAGCTGTTTTTT
TRBV11-2,NA,TRBJ1-6,NA,CASRKNSLRWDSPLHF,TGTGCCAGCAGGAAAAACAGCCTCCGCTGGGATTCACCCCTCCACTTT
TRBV2,NA,TRBJ2-7,TRBD2,CASSDRAGLIYEQYF,TGTGCCAGCAGTGATCGAGCGGGGCTCATCTACGAGCAGTACTTC
TRBV29-1,NA,TRBJ2-1,NA,CSAIDSSPHEQFF,TGCAGCGCCATTGACAGCTCCCCTCATGAGCAGTTCTTC
TRBV18,NA,TRBJ2-7,TRBD1,CASSPQGDRASEQYF,TGTGCCAGCTCACCACAGGGGGACAGGGCAAGCGAGCAGTACTTC
TRBV4-1,NA,TRBJ2-5,TRBD2,CASSQEAPSGGQETQYF,TGCGCCAGCAGCCAAGAGGCCCCTAGCGGGGGGCAAGAGACCCAGTACTTC
TRBV4-3,NA,TRBJ1-6,TRBD1,CASSQDRGNSPLHF,TGCGCCAGCAGCCAGGACAGGGGGAATTCACCCCTCCACTTT
TRBV24-1,NA,TRBJ1-2,NA,CATSDPANGYTF,TGTGCCACCAGTGATCCCGCGAATGGCTACACCTTC
TRBV7-9,NA,TRBJ2-2,TRBD2,CASSPAVPSGDYTGELFF,TGTGCCAGCAGCCCGGCCGTCCCTAGCGGGGATTACACCGGGGAGCTGTTTTTT
TRBV2,once,TRBJ2-7,TRBD1,CASAGAPGTASYEQYF,TGTGCCAGCGCTGGAGCCCCGGGGACAGCTTCCTACGAGCAGTACTTC
TRBV19,NA,TRBJ1-1,TRBD1,CASSRIQGGRNTEAFF,TGTGCCAGTAGTCGGATACAGGGGGGCCGGAACACTGAAGCTTTCTTT
TRBV27,NA,TRBJ1-5,NA,CASSLWGRTNQPQHF,TGTGCCAGCAGTTTATGGGGCAGGACCAATCAGCCCCAGCATTTT
TRBV7-9,once,TRBJ2-6,NA,CASSFQTGANVLTF,TGTGCCAGCAGCTTTCAAACTGGGGCCAACGTCCTGACTTTC
TRBV28,NA,TRBJ2-1,TRBD1,CASSSPGQYNEQFF,TGTGCCAGCAGTTCGCCGGGACAGTACAATGAGCAGTTCTTC
TRBV2,NA,TRBJ1-1,NA,CARPKQSNTEAFF,TGTGCCAGACCTAAACAGAGTAACACTGAAGCTTTCTTT
TRBV4-3,NA,TRBJ2-7,TRBD1,CASSQFQGAYEQYF,TGCGCCAGCAGCCAATTTCAGGGGGCCTACGAGCAGTACTTC
TRBV5-1,NA,TRBJ2-7,NA,CASSPGGAFYEQYF,TGCGCCAGCAGCCCCGGCGGGGCCTTCTACGAGCAGTACTTC
TRBV28,NA,TRBJ1-2,TRBD1,CASSSGQGGFAVFGYTF,TGTGCCAGCAGTTCGGGACAGGGTGGGTTCGCAGTATTCGGCTACACCTTC
TRBV5-1,NA,TRBJ2-7,NA,CASSSGQYYEQYF,TGCGCCAGCAGCTCTGGACAGTACTACGAGCAGTACTTC
TRBV6-2/TRBV6-3,NA,TRBJ2-2,NA,CASSYVEGLPNTGELFF,TGTGCCAGCAGTTACGTAGAGGGCCTACCAAACACCGGGGAGCTGTTTTTT
TRBV6-5,NA,TRBJ2-2,NA,CASSVMKQNTGELFF,TGTGCCAGCAGCGTTATGAAACAAAACACCGGGGAGCTGTTTTTT
TRBV19,NA,TRBJ2-7,NA,CASRGARGEQYF,TGTGCCAGTAGAGGAGCCAGAGGGGAGCAGTACTTC
TRBV7-9,NA,TRBJ1-4,NA,CASSPLSTNEKLFF,TGTGCCAGCAGTCCTCTATCAACTAATGAAAAACTGTTTTTT
TRBV19,NA,TRBJ1-6,NA,CASSWQNNSPLHF,TGTGCCAGTAGTTGGCAGAATAATTCACCCCTCCACTTT
TRBV20-1,many,TRBJ2-1,TRBD2,CSASPLAGGDYNEQFF,TGCAGTGCTAGTCCCCTAGCGGGGGGGGACTACAATGAGCAGTTCTTC
TRBV10-1,NA,TRBJ2-7,NA,CASSGTTYEQYF,TGCGCCAGCAGTGGGACAACCTACGAGCAGTACTTC
TRBV7-9,NA,TRBJ1-5,NA,CASSLASGPGRGSNQPQHF,TGTGCCAGCAGCTTAGCTTCGGGCCCAGGAAGGGGTAGCAATCAGCCCCAGCATTTT
TRBV28,NA,TRBJ2-2,TRBD1,CASRVDRGGIGELFF,TGTGCCAGCAGGGTAGACAGGGGAGGCATCGGGGAGCTGTTTTTT
TRBV16,NA,TRBJ1-4,TRBD1,CASSQSIGTGLFF,TGTGCCAGCAGCCAATCGATCGGGACAGGCCTGTTTTTT
TRBV12-2,NA,TRBJ1-1,NA,CPEGTSRRRTFF,TGCCCGGAGGGGACCAGCCGACGCCGGACTTTCTTT
TRBV13,NA,TRBJ2-1,TRBD2,CASSPPEGTSFREQFF,TGTGCCAGCAGCCCCCCCGAAGGGACTAGCTTTCGCGAGCAGTTCTTC
TRBV19,NA,TRBJ1-3,TRBD1,CASRPTGEERTIYF,TGTGCCAGTAGGCCGACAGGGGAAGAGCGCACCATATATTTT
TRBV6-2/TRBV6-3,NA,TRBJ2-7,NA,CASSKSPAMREQYF,TGTGCCAGTAGCAAATCCCCAGCCATGCGGGAGCAGTACTTC
TRBV6-5,NA,TRBJ1-4,NA,CASGGQGFNEKLFF,TGTGCTTCGGGAGGGCAGGGCTTTAATGAAAAACTGTTTTTT
TRBV27,NA,TRBJ2-7,TRBD1,CASSPLWTGKVYEQYF,TGTGCCAGCAGTCCACTCTGGACAGGGAAAGTCTACGAGCAGTACTTC
TRBV10-2,NA,TRBJ1-2,NA,CASSESLTGGTKGYTF,TGCGCCAGCAGTGAGTCCCTGACAGGAGGGACTAAGGGCTACACCTTC
TRBV6-2/TRBV6-3,NA,TRBJ2-3,TRBD2,CASSLSSGIDTQYF,TGTGCCAGCAGTTTATCTAGCGGGATAGATACGCAGTATTTT
TRBV7-6,NA,TRBJ2-2,TRBD1,CASSPAGQGVAGELFF,TGTGCCAGCAGCCCGGCGGGACAGGGGGTAGCCGGGGAGCTGTTTTTT
TRBV29-1,once,TRBJ2-3,NA,CSVPGRTDTQYF,TGCAGCGTCCCGGGTCGGACAGATACGCAGTATTTT
TRBV11-1,NA,TRBJ1-2,TRBD1,CASSLEQGTDGYTF,TGTGCCAGCAGCTTAGAACAGGGGACGGATGGCTACACCTTC
TRBV6-4,NA,TRBJ2-2,TRBD2,CASSEGGRTNTGELFF,TGTGCCAGCAGTGAGGGCGGGAGGACGAACACCGGGGAGCTGTTTTTT